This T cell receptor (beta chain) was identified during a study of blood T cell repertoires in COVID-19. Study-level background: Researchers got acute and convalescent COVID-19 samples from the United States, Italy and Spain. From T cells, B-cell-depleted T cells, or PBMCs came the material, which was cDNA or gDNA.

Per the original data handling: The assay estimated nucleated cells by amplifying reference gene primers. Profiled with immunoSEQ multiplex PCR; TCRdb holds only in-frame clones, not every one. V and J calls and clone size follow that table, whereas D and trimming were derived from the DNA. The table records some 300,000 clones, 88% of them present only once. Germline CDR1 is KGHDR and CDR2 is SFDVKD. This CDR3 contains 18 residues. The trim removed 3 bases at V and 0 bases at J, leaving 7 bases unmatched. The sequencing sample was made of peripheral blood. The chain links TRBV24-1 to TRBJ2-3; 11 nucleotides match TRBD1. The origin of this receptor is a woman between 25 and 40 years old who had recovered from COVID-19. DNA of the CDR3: TGTGCCACCAGTGATCCTCCGGGACAGGGGGGCAGCACAGATACGCAGTATTTT. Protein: CATSDPPGQGGSTDTQYF.